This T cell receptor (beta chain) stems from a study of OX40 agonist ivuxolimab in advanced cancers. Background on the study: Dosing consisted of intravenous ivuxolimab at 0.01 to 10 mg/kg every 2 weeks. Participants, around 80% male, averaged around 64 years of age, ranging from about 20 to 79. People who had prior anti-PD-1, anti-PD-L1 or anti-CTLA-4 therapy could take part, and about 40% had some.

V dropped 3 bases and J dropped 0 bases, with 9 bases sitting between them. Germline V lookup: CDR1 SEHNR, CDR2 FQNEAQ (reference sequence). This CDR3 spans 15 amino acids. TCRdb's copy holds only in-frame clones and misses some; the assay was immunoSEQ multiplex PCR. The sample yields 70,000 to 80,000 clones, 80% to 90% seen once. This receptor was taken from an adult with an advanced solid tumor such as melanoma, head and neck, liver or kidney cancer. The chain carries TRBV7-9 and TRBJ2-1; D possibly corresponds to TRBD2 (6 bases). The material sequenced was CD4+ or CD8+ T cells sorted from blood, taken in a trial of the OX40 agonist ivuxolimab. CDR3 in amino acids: CASSFGGPSYNEQFF. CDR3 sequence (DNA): TGTGCCAGCAGCTTCGGGGGACCCTCCTACAATGAGCAGTTCTTC.